Sequencing of this T cell receptor (beta chain) was carried out in a study of blood T cells in healthy people across ages. This CDR3 contains 16 residues. V was pared by 5 bases and J by 1 base, with 12 bases between. The use of a sample-barcoded 5' primer and a J-beta primer mix characterized a second PCR of about 6 to 11 cycles. TCRdb re-called the 5' RACE reads with MiXCR, one entry per CDR3 protein. Among more than 1,000,000 distinct CDR3 sequences listed, about 23% were seen once. These same records also appear under a second study, on T cells of mothers and their children.

This TCR was recovered from a girl aged 2-10 years in good health. The sequenced sample was blood. The V and J genes are TRBV12-3 or TRBV12-4 and TRBJ2-6; D is ambiguous. CDR3 sequence: CASSRIRPSGANVLTF. The CDR3 DNA sequence: TGTGCCAGCAGTAGGATCCGCCCTTCTGGGGCCAACGTCCTGACTTTC.